Described below is a single T cell receptor beta chain sequence and its context. The CDR3 extends over 14 amino acids. The germline gives CDR1 SGHDT, CDR2 YYEEEE. Trimming removed 7 bases at V and 8 bases at J, with 21 bases between. The sample is drawn from a study of human thymus T cells. Produced via immunoSEQ multiplex PCR; TCRdb's table is partial and in-frame only. The sample has 54,000 or so clones, around 94% seen once. Healthy Finnish infants undergoing corrective surgery for congenital heart defects provided the donor material. Sequencing was done on a sample of blood. The clonotype originates from a boy younger than two with a congenital heart defect but otherwise immunologically healthy. The V and J genes are TRBV5-6 and TRBJ1-2; D may be TRBD1 (6 bases). Here the CDR3 reads CASYATGMTWGYTF. The CDR3 nucleotides read TGTGCCAGCTACGCAACAGGGATGACTTGGGGCTACACCTTC. Full variable domain (missing parts from reference TRBV5-6 and TRBJ1-2): DAGVTQSPTHLIKTRGQQVTLRCSPKSGHDTVSWYQQALGQGPQFIFQYYEEEERQRGNFPDRFSGHQFPNYSSELNVNALLLGDSALYLCASYATGMTWGYTFGSGTRLTVV.